Here is one TCR beta chain with its context. Its specificity is not known. This sample is drawn from a study of somatic mutations in cytotoxic T cells in rheumatoid arthritis. Study background: Blood samples of 30 to 35 ml were drawn from patients (in EDTA) right after diagnosis and before any treatment. At nearly 100% purity, some V beta antibody-stained T-cell populations were flow-sorted, and these included V beta1+ cells that were sequenced for TCRB. Whole-study results and caveats: In the expanded CD8+ clones, the antigen targets remained unknown. For about an eighth of the roughly 65 patients, a single CD8+ clone accounted for more than 20% of CD8+ cells.

The CDR3 sequence is 16 residues long. Germline assignment: CDR1 LNHNV and CDR2 YYDKDF (reference sequence). Unmatched junction bases numbered 11, after V lost 5 bases and J lost 6 bases. Measured with immunoSEQ multiplex PCR; TCRdb has only the in-frame clones, and not every one. Of almost 3,000 clones listed, 90% to 95% were seen once; the top ten hold more than 12%. The sequence derives from a woman younger than 35 with rheumatoid arthritis. The sequenced sample was CD8+ T cells sorted from blood. The rearrangement links TRBV15 to TRBJ2-3; TRBD2 agrees at 10 bases. The CDR3 sequence: CATSPGSGRALDTQYF. The CDR3 DNA reads as TGTGCCACCAGCCCAGGAAGCGGGAGGGCCTTGGATACGCAGTATTTT.